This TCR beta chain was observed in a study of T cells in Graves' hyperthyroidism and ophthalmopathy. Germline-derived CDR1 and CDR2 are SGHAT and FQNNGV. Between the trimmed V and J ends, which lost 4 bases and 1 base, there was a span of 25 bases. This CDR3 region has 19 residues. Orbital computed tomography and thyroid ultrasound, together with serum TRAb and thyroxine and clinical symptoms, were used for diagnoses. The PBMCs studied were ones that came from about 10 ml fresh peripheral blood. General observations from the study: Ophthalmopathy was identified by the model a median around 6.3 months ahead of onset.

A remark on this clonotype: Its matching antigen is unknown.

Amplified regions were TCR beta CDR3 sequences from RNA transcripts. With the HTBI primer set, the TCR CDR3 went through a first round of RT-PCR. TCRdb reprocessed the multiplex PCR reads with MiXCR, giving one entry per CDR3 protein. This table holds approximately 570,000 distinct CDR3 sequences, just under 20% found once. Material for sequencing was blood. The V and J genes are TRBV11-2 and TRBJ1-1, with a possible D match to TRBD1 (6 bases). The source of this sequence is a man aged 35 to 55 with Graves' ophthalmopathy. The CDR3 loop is CASSSLRPVGGRRNTEAFF. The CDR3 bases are TGTGCCAGCAGCTCGCTCCGACCCGTGGGGGGGCGGAGGAACACTGAAGCTTTCTTT.